Following are 8 T cell receptor beta chains from one sample sequenced in a study of control samples from healthy donors and cancer patients. The method was immunoSEQ multiplex PCR; TCRdb's version includes in-frame clones alone and lacks a portion of them. The sample has some 110,000 clones, roughly 92% seen once. Sequenced sample: blood. The source is a man aged 25-45 years in good health.

CDR3 nucleotides: TGCGCCAGCAGTGTCTCCAGGGGGTTCGGAGGCTACACCTTC. It specifies CASSVSRGFGGYTF. This chain connects TRBV10-2 to TRBJ1-2; 7 nucleotides line up with TRBD1. Germline-derived CDR1 and CDR2 are WSHSY and SAAADI. V was pared by 4 bases and J by 8 bases, with 10 bases of the junction left unmatched. This CDR3 comprises 14 residues.

The chain employs TRBV18 and TRBJ2-3; D remains unclear. The CDR3 length is 11 residues. Germline CDR1 KGHSH, CDR2 LQKENI. Trimming removed 3 bases from V and 5 bases from J, with 3 bases in between. CDR3 region: CASSPGDTQYF. The CDR3 coding sequence is TGTGCCAGCTCACCCGGAGATACGCAGTATTTT.

The chain uses TRBV5-6 and TRBJ1-4; D is undetermined. In germline, CDR1 is SGHDT, CDR2 YYEEEE. This CDR3 region has 13 residues. V lost 1 base and J 7 bases, leaving 8 bases between the germline ends. This CDR3 reads CASSLQFGEKLFF. The CDR3 DNA reads as TGTGCCAGCAGCTTGCAATTTGGTGAAAAACTGTTTTTT.

V and J are TRBV7-3 and TRBJ2-1; TRBD2 aligns across 10 bases. The CDR3 consists of 15 residues. V shed 3 bases and J 4 bases; nucleotides not matched to a gene: 3. Germline CDR1 SGHTA, CDR2 FQGTGA. The CDR3 DNA is TGTGCCAGCAGCTTGTTAGCGGGGGGTTACAATGAGCAGTTCTTC. Its protein is CASSLLAGGYNEQFF.

The chain recombines TRBV30 with TRBJ2-5; a possible D gene is TRBD1 (5 bases). With 6 bases removed from V and 3 bases from J, the gap between germline ends came to 11 bases. CDR3 length equals 12 residues. Germline lookup yields CDR1 GTSNPN and CDR2 SVGIG (reference sequence). CDR3 sequence: CACLRTKETQYF. CDR3 nucleotides: TGTGCCTGTCTTCGGACAAAAGAGACCCAGTACTTC.

The rearrangement uses TRBV5-1 and TRBJ2-1, with D possibly TRBD2 on 6 matching bases. V gave up 0 bases and J gave up 4 bases, with 8 bases separating them. This CDR3 has 14 amino acids. Germline V gene lookup returns CDR1 SGHRS and CDR2 YFSETQ. CDR3 region: CASSLEAGYNEQFF. The CDR3 nucleotides are TGCGCCAGCAGCTTGGAAGCGGGTTACAATGAGCAGTTCTTC.

This chain uses TRBV28 with TRBJ2-7; D gene ambiguous. The CDR3 has 15 amino acids. CDR1 is MDHEN, CDR2 SYDVKM, per germline. Deletions cut 8 bases from V and 7 bases from J, with 24 bases between. CDR3 in DNA: TGTGCCAGCCTAGTCGGAACGGGTCCCCTGGGGGAGCAGTACTTC. Translation: CASLVGTGPLGEQYF.

The CDR3 DNA reads as TGTGCCAGCAGTGAAGAGCCGGCGGGACAGGGGGGAGGCTACACCTTC. This encodes CASSEEPAGQGGGYTF. V and J are TRBV6-1 and TRBJ1-2, with 11 bases aligning to TRBD1. The length of the CDR3 is 16 residues. CDR1 and CDR2 from the germline V gene are MNHNS and SASEGT. V shed 1 base, J shed 8 bases, and the junction held 9 bases outside the gene matches.